This T cell receptor (beta chain) stems from a study of T cells in Graves' hyperthyroidism and ophthalmopathy. This clonotype was counted ten times or more. Amplified TCR beta CDR3 regions derived from RNA transcripts. First-round RT-PCR of the TCR CDR3 relied on the HTBI primer set. In TCRdb, the multiplex PCR reads were re-called with MiXCR into one record per CDR3 protein. The repertoire consists of about 550,000 distinct CDR3 sequences, with less than 25% occurring once and the leading ten covering 26%. The CDR3 spans 16 residues. Germline trimming cut 6 bases from V and 7 bases from J; bases unmatched to any gene: 14. Looked up from germline, CDR1 is MNHEY and CDR2 is SVGEGT.

The sequencing sample was made of blood. The receptor's source is a man between 18 and 35 years old with Graves' hyperthyroidism. The V gene is TRBV6-2 or TRBV6-3, the J gene TRBJ1-5; 8 bases fit TRBD1. CDR3 DNA: TGTGCCAGCAGGGTAGGTGACAGGGGATCGGGCCAGCCCCAGCATTTT. It codes for CASRVGDRGSGQPQHF.